Listed here are 30 T cell receptor beta chains from one sample, sequenced in a study of control samples from healthy donors and cancer patients. Profiling relied on immunoSEQ multiplex PCR, and the TCRdb table lists in-frame clones only, not all of them. The table includes approximately 46,000 clones, around 87% detected once. The sample consisted of PBMCs. Every receptor here comes from an older woman with lung cancer.

The rearrangement links TRBV11-2 to TRBJ2-1; tentatively, D is TRBD2 (7 bases). Germline V CDR1 and CDR2: SGHAT, FQNNGV. The CDR3 length is 15 residues. V was shortened by 3 bases and J by 4 bases, with 13 bases between the two germline ends. This CDR3 reads CASSFGRTVYNEQFF. The CDR3 DNA follows: TGTGCCAGCAGCTTCGGGAGGACAGTTTACAATGAGCAGTTCTTC.

This clone was seen a single time. The V and J genes are TRBV19 and TRBJ1-5; TRBD1 matches at 8 bases. Trimming cost V 4 bases and J 4 bases; bases outside gene matches: 9. This CDR3 comprises 16 residues. From germline, CDR1 is LNHDA and CDR2 SQIVND (reference sequence). DNA for the CDR3: TGTGCCAGTAGTACGATAGGGACAGGTCCTAATCAGCCCCAGCATTTT. Translated: CASSTIGTGPNQPQHF.

The chain combines TRBV5-1 with TRBJ1-2; D possibly corresponds to TRBD1 (6 bases). Trimming pared 1 base from V and 0 bases from J, leaving 10 bases between. Germline CDR1 SGHRS, CDR2 YFSETQ. The CDR3 spans 15 residues. The CDR3 sequence is CASSLSRGSNYGYTF. Written as DNA, the CDR3 is TGCGCCAGCAGCTTGTCGAGGGGGTCTAACTATGGCTACACCTTC. Drawing the rest from reference TRBV5-1 and TRBJ1-2, the complete variable domain is KAGVTQTPRYLIKTRGQQVTLSCSPISGHRSVSWYQQTPGQGLQFLFEYFSETQRNKGNFPGRFSGRQFSNSRSEMNVSTLELGDSALYLCASSLSRGSNYGYTFGSGTRLTVV.

The sample holds one count of this clone. This sequence joins TRBV4-1 and TRBJ2-2, with 14 bases that match TRBD2. Losses at the gene ends were 4 bases for V and 4 bases for J; bases not matched to a gene: 5. Germline V gene lookup returns CDR1 MGHRA and CDR2 YSYEKL. This CDR3 region has 17 residues. CDR3 nucleotide sequence: TGCGCCAGCAGCCCGGGACTAGCGGGAGTAGGCACCGGGGAGCTGTTTTTT. It encodes CASSPGLAGVGTGELFF.

This rearrangement joins TRBV5-1 to TRBJ1-4, with D tentatively TRBD1 (6 bases). V was trimmed by 5 bases and J by 4 bases, leaving 9 bases between them. This CDR3 comprises 13 residues. Germline V gene sequence: CDR1 SGHRS, CDR2 YFSETQ. The CDR3 DNA follows: TGCGCCAGCAGGGGGGCATATAATGAAAAACTGTTTTTT. The encoded protein is CASRGAYNEKLFF.

The V call is TRBV28, the J call TRBJ2-5; D perhaps matches TRBD1 (6 bases). CDR3 size: 15 residues. Germline V gives CDR1 MDHEN, CDR2 SYDVKM. Trimming left V 4 bases short and J 4 bases short, with 16 bases between. The CDR3, as DNA: TGTGCCAGCAGTTCCCCGGGTGAAGGGGGAGAGACCCAGTACTTC. As protein: CASSSPGEGGETQYF.

The rearrangement uses TRBV5-4 and TRBJ2-1, with 7 bases identical to TRBD2. The germline V gene encodes CDR1 SGHNT and CDR2 YYREEE (reference sequence). The trim removed 4 bases at V and 6 bases at J, leaving 13 bases unmatched. There are 16 residues in the CDR3. DNA of the CDR3: TGTGCCAGCAGCGGCGCTGGGGGGAGGGCTTCCAATGAGCAGTTCTTC. Its translation: CASSGAGGRASNEQFF.

V usage is TRBV9 and J usage is TRBJ1-6; the match to TRBD1 covers 9 bases. CDR3 length: 15 amino acids. Trimming at V came to 0 bases and at J to 10 bases, leaving 5 bases not matched to a gene. Per germline, CDR1 SGDLS and CDR2 YYNGEE. The CDR3 spells CASSVAGTGKSPLHF. The DNA for the CDR3 is TGTGCCAGCAGCGTAGCCGGGACAGGGAAGTCACCCCTCCACTTT.

This rearrangement joins TRBV3-1 (or the pseudogene TRBV3-2) to TRBJ2-7; D tentatively fits TRBD1 or TRBD2 (5 bases each). CDR1 is LGHDT, CDR2 YNNKEL, per germline (reference sequence). The CDR3 runs 14 residues. Trimming cost V 4 bases and J 3 bases, with 13 bases left between them. For the CDR3, the DNA is TGTGCCAGCAGCCCCGGGACGGTGGACTACGAGCAGTACTTC. Translating it yields CASSPGTVDYEQYF.

This clone was detected once. V usage is TRBV4-1 and J usage is TRBJ2-7; 7 nucleotides match TRBD1. J gave up 0 bases and V 4 bases, and 12 bases lay outside the gene matches. There are 17 residues in the CDR3. Germline loops: CDR1 MGHRA, CDR2 YSYEKL. CDR3 nucleotide sequence: TGCGCCAGCAGCCGAGACGCTGGGACAGCCCACTCCTACGAGCAGTACTTC. It yields the protein CASSRDAGTAHSYEQYF.

The rearrangement uses TRBV5-4 and TRBJ2-7, with D perhaps TRBD1 or TRBD2 (5 bases each). This CDR3 is 14 amino acids long. V shed 3 bases and J shed 2 bases, with 12 bases lying between them. The germline gives CDR1 SGHNT, CDR2 YYREEE (reference sequence). The CDR3 loop is CASSSGTVPYEQYF. CDR3 sequence (DNA): TGTGCCAGCAGCTCAGGGACGGTACCCTACGAGCAGTACTTC.

This clone was picked up a small number of times. The CDR3 nucleotides are TGTGCCAGCAGCTCCGGACTAGCGGGAGGCACCTACAATGAGCAGTTCTTC. Encoded protein: CASSSGLAGGTYNEQFF. The J gene is TRBJ2-1, the V gene TRBV7-9; 14 positions agree with TRBD2. The length of the CDR3 is 17 residues. Germline assignment: CDR1 SEHNR and CDR2 FQNEAQ (reference sequence). The J segment lost 2 bases and the V segment lost 4 bases, leaving 4 bases of the junction unmatched.

The chain uses TRBV19 and TRBJ1-1; D remains unclear. This CDR3 is 12 amino acids long. Germline-derived CDR1 and CDR2 are LNHDA and SQIVND (reference sequence). V was cut by 8 bases and J by 1 base, with 8 bases left in between. The CDR3 region has the DNA TGTGCCAGTGAGGGCCGGAACACTGAAGCTTTCTTT. Translation: CASEGRNTEAFF.

The chain couples TRBV30 to TRBJ2-7, with a tentative D call TRBD1 (6 bases). The germline CDR1 and CDR2 sequences are GTSNPN and SVGIG (reference sequence). The CDR3 length is 14 residues. The V gene lost 4 bases and the J gene lost 3 bases, with 16 bases spanning the gap. CDR3 amino acids: CAWTITGTSYEQYF. The DNA of the CDR3 is TGTGCCTGGACTATAACAGGGACAAGCTACGAGCAGTACTTC.

This chain connects TRBV2 to TRBJ1-5; D not certain. The CDR3 runs 12 residues. V lost 1 base and J 4 bases, leaving 2 bases between the germline ends. Germline V gives CDR1 SNHLY, CDR2 FYNNEI. The CDR3 protein is CASSEGNQPQHF. The CDR3 nucleotides read TGTGCCAGCAGTGAAGGGAATCAGCCCCAGCATTTT.

The V gene is TRBV19, the J gene TRBJ2-7; D not resolved. The V end was cut by 3 bases, the J end by 6 bases, with 9 bases between. The CDR3 runs 12 residues. The germline V gene encodes CDR1 LNHDA and CDR2 SQIVND (reference sequence). The CDR3 bases are TGTGCCAGTAGTATTTCCCGCGGCGAGCAGTACTTC. This encodes CASSISRGEQYF.

The chain couples TRBV16 to TRBJ1-1, with D possibly matching TRBD1 (5 bases). Germline V gene lookup returns CDR1 KGHSY and CDR2 FQNENV. V shed 2 bases and J shed 1 base, with 8 bases lying between them. The CDR3 runs to 14 residues. The chain's CDR3 is CASSQAGTNTEAFF. Written as DNA, the CDR3 is TGTGCCAGCAGCCAAGCCGGGACGAACACTGAAGCTTTCTTT.

This CDR3 reads CASSVGQGIEQYF. In DNA, the CDR3 is TGTGCCAGCAGTGTCGGACAGGGGATCGAGCAGTACTTC. This chain connects TRBV28 to TRBJ2-7; TRBD1 agrees at 9 bases. With 5 bases clipped from V and 6 bases from J, the junction kept 5 bases outside the gene matches. CDR1 is MDHEN, CDR2 SYDVKM, per germline. The CDR3 has 13 residues.

This clone came up once. This chain uses TRBV7-9 with TRBJ2-1; 8 bases fit TRBD1. Per the germline V gene, CDR1 is SEHNR and CDR2 is FQNEAQ (reference sequence). This CDR3 is 16 amino acids long. The V gene end was trimmed by 2 bases and the J gene end by 3 bases; junction bases not matched to a gene: 6. CDR3 amino acids: CASSLWAGGNYNEQFF. CDR3 DNA sequence: TGTGCCAGCAGCTTATGGGCAGGGGGCAACTACAATGAGCAGTTCTTC.

The CDR3 nucleotides read TGTGCCTGGAGTGCGGGACTCCAAGAGACCCAGTACTTC. Translation gives CAWSAGLQETQYF. The chain combines TRBV30 with TRBJ2-5; a possible D gene is TRBD2 (6 bases). CDR1 is GTSNPN and CDR2 is SVGIG in the germline V gene (reference sequence). V was shortened by 1 base and J by 1 base, with 7 bases between the two germline ends. The CDR3 covers 13 residues.

V is TRBV27 and J is TRBJ2-7; D is perhaps TRBD2 (6 bases). V lost 4 bases, J lost 0 bases, and 10 bases lay in between. The germline V gene has CDR1 MNHEY and CDR2 SMNVEV (reference sequence). This CDR3 has 14 amino acids. Written as DNA, the CDR3 is TGTGCCAGCAGTTGGGGGGATAGCTCCTACGAGCAGTACTTC. Protein sequence: CASSWGDSSYEQYF.

V usage is TRBV5-4 and J usage is TRBJ2-6; possibly TRBD2 for D (5 bases). Germline CDR1 and CDR2: SGHNT and YYREEE (reference sequence). Trimming took off 5 bases at V and 0 bases at J, with 15 bases between the two ends. The CDR3 sequence is 17 residues long. CDR3 amino acids: CASSSGSLYSGANVLTF. The CDR3 DNA sequence: TGTGCCAGCAGTTCGGGGTCTTTATACTCTGGGGCCAACGTCCTGACTTTC.

There are a few counts of this clone. The CDR3 region is CAIGPIAIGTEAFF. In DNA form, the CDR3 reads TGTGCCATAGGGCCTATCGCCATTGGCACTGAAGCTTTCTTT. The V call is TRBV10-3, the J call TRBJ1-1; the D is unclear. Trimming took off 9 bases at V and 4 bases at J, with 18 bases between the two ends. The CDR3 has 14 residues. CDR1 is ENHRY, CDR2 SYGVKD, per germline.

This clone has more than one count but fewer than ten. The V call is TRBV5-6, the J call TRBJ2-2; 8 positions agree with TRBD2. The V gene's germline CDR1 is SGHDT and CDR2 YYEEEE. V shed 4 bases and J 6 bases; nucleotides not matched to a gene: 8. This CDR3 region has 15 residues. CDR3 region: CASSVPGLVSGELFF. In DNA form, the CDR3 reads TGTGCCAGCAGCGTACCGGGACTAGTATCCGGGGAGCTGTTTTTT.

The genes are TRBV2 and TRBJ1-5; TRBD1 aligns across 9 bases. V shed 6 bases, J shed 1 base, and the junction held 4 bases outside the gene matches. Germline CDR1 reads SNHLY; CDR2 reads FYNNEI. The CDR3 loop spans 15 amino acids. The CDR3 DNA reads as TGTGCCAGCAGATACAGGGGGCTCAGCAATCAGCCCCAGCATTTT. The encoded protein is CASRYRGLSNQPQHF.

The rearrangement joins TRBV30 to TRBJ2-3; a weak D match, TRBD2 (6 bases). The V end lost 4 bases, the J end lost 2 bases, and 10 bases lay between the germline ends. Germline V gene sequence: CDR1 GTSNPN, CDR2 SVGIG (reference sequence). This CDR3 has 13 residues. CDR3 nucleotides: TGTGCCTGGACCAGGAGGGTCACAGATACGCAGTATTTT. Protein sequence: CAWTRRVTDTQYF. The entire variable domain, with the rest obtained from reference TRBV30 and TRBJ2-3, is as follows: SQTIHQWPATLVQPVGSPLSLECTVEGTSNPNLYWYRQAAGRGLQLLFYSVGIGQISSEVPQNLSASRPQDRQFILSSKKLLLSDSGFYLCAWTRRVTDTQYFGPGTRLTVL.

The chain is built from TRBV29-1 and TRBJ1-3, with D uncertain. V lost 5 bases and J lost 0, with 8 bases in between. Germline CDR1 reads SQVTM; CDR2 reads ANQGSEA. This CDR3 is built from 13 residues. CDR3 in amino acids: CSVSPSSGNTIYF. CDR3 nucleotides: TGCAGCGTTTCCCCGAGCTCTGGAAACACCATATATTTT.

The chain recombines TRBV23-1 with TRBJ1-2; D remains unclear. TRBV23-1 is treated as an ORF (open reading frame) with a function not yet certain. Trimming removed 6 bases from V and 5 bases from J, with 13 bases in between. This CDR3 is 13 amino acids long. Here the CDR3 DNA reads TGCGCCAGCAGGCTACCCGTTTTATATGGCTACACCTTC. This gives the protein CASRLPVLYGYTF.

The chain combines TRBV7-9 with TRBJ2-1; 13 nucleotides match TRBD2. The CDR3 loop spans 15 amino acids. V shed 5 bases, J shed 4 bases, and the junction held 2 bases outside the gene matches. The germline CDR1 and CDR2 sequences are SEHNR and FQNEAQ (reference sequence). The CDR3 DNA is TGTGCCAGCAGCCCGGGACTAGCGGGGTACAATGAGCAGTTCTTC. Translated: CASSPGLAGYNEQFF.

This chain uses TRBV9 with TRBJ2-5, with D maybe TRBD2 (6 bases). Trimming took off 2 bases at V and 1 base at J, with 12 bases between the two ends. CDR3 length: 15 residues. Germline V gives CDR1 SGDLS, CDR2 YYNGEE. CDR3 coding DNA: TGTGCCAGCAGCGTGGGCGGGGCTGCCCAAGAGACCCAGTACTTC. Amino acid sequence: CASSVGGAAQETQYF.